This TCR beta chain was profiled in a study of T cells expressing NK-cell markers. Study-level information: Sorted CD3+CD56+NKG2C+, CD3+CD56+NKG2C- and CD3+CD56-NKG2C+ T cells supplied TCR beta repertoires. The sequencing cohort of eight donors included seven HCMV-seropositive individuals and one seronegative individual.

TCRdb re-called the 5' RACE reads, yielding one record per CDR3 amino acid sequence without DNA. This table lists some 500,000 distinct CDR3 sequences. With respect to this clonotype: Its antigen is still unknown.

General study results and limits: HCMV specificity of the expanded NKG2C+ T cell clones was not established. The share of CD8+ T cells held by dominant NKG2C+ clonotypes was roughly 1.0-7.5% in about 6 donors.

This CDR3 region has 17 residues. The J gene is TRBJ2-1, the V gene TRBV12-3 or TRBV12-4; checking the TCRdb D call of TRBD2 is not possible without DNA. Input material: blood T cells: a sorted CD56 or NKG2C T cell subset, CD4+ or CD8+ T cells, or bulk PBMC T cells (not recorded which). This TCR was recovered from a woman aged 45-65 years in good health. The CDR3 loop is CASSSSFTSGRAIEQFF.